This T cell receptor beta chain emerged from a study of OX40 agonist ivuxolimab in advanced cancers. With 3 bases removed from V and 2 bases from J, the gap between germline ends came to 10 bases. Germline V gives CDR1 SGHKS, CDR2 YYEKEE (reference sequence). CDR3 length: 14 residues. This table comes from immunoSEQ multiplex PCR, and its TCRdb copy is limited to in-frame clones, with some not included. This table holds roughly 72,000 clones, roughly 89% found once. This TCR was recovered from an adult with an advanced solid tumor such as melanoma, head and neck, liver or kidney cancer. The rearrangement links TRBV5-5 to TRBJ2-3, with D possibly TRBD2 on 6 matching bases. The sequenced sample was CD4+ or CD8+ T cells sorted from blood, obtained in a trial of the OX40 agonist ivuxolimab. CDR3 sequence reads: CASSYWGLTDTQYF. The DNA for the CDR3 is TGTGCCAGCAGCTACTGGGGACTCACAGATACGCAGTATTTT.